Detailed here is one T cell receptor beta chain. Its antigen is unidentified. These data originate in a study of CD8 T cells in Susac syndrome. Blood CD8+ and CD4+ T cells underwent high-throughput TCR beta sequencing. Study findings and constraints: As the study acknowledged, the number of individuals who were part of its TCR sequencing and HLA analysis was relatively small.

The germline CDR1 and CDR2 sequences are DFQATT and SNEGSKA (reference sequence). The CDR3 loop spans 16 amino acids. Trimming left V 0 bases short and J 4 bases short, with 16 bases between. RNA amounts of roughly 0.45 to 1 ug underwent reverse transcription with random hexamers. TCRdb called the immunoSEQ multiplex PCR reads again in MiXCR, with one record for every CDR3 protein. The sample contains fewer than 250,000 distinct CDR3 sequences, over 85% of which appear only once. Sequencing used CD4+ T cells from PBMCs. This chain connects TRBV20-1 to TRBJ1-3; D gene uncertain. This TCR derives from a human donor in good health. CDR3 DNA sequence: TGCAGTGCTAGAGATCTGACTGGGAGAGGAGGAAACACCATATATTTT. Translated: CSARDLTGRGGNTIYF.